This T cell receptor beta chain was obtained from a study of neurological immune-mediated disorders. Overall study findings and caveats: The highest TCR clonal expansion occurred in HTLV-1-associated myelopathy; multiple sclerosis fell below healthy controls.

This CDR3 region has 14 residues. Per germline, CDR1 SGDLS and CDR2 YYNGEE. This clonotype was detected ten times or more. The antigen is not known. One end of the junction fails to match germline, which may point to a read error. cDNA synthesis was performed by 5'RACE with 10-nucleotide random UMIs. TCRdb independently ran MiXCR on the 5' RACE reads; one entry per CDR3 protein. Seen here are fewer than 65,000 distinct CDR3 sequences, approximately 4.1% observed once, and the top ten hold 2.5% to 3.5%. PBMCs stored at -80 C, 2 million in total, were the source of the unsorted libraries. Input material: PBMCs. The chain links TRBV9 to TRBJ1-5; TRBD1 might be the D (5 bases). The TCR was taken from a man aged 50 to 59 with multiple sclerosis. For the CDR3, the DNA is TGTGCCAGCAGCGAGGAGGGGTTCAATCAGCCCCAGAATTTT. Residues: CASSEEGFNQPQNF.